The present TCR beta chain was sequenced within a study of Tregs in tolerant kidney transplant recipients. Before regulatory T cell sorting, thawed PBMCs rested overnight at 37°C in roughly 200 IU/ml IL-2. The method was immunoSEQ multiplex PCR; TCRdb's version includes in-frame clones alone and lacks a portion of them. The sample consists of approximately 43,000 clones, roughly nine tenths of them appearing once. CDR1 is SGHRS and CDR2 is YFSETQ in the germline V gene. Trimming left V 0 bases short and J 1 base short, with 13 bases between. CDR3 length: 16 residues. The V call is TRBV5-1, the J call TRBJ1-1; D perhaps matches TRBD1 (5 bases). Sequencing was done on a sample of Tregs from blood. The sequence came from a human donor in good health. The CDR3 spells CASSLERGGRNTEAFF. CDR3 sequence (DNA): TGCGCCAGCAGCTTGGAAAGGGGAGGGCGGAACACTGAAGCTTTCTTT.